The 18 T cell receptor beta chains reported below all come from one sample, sequenced in a study of CD8+ T cells in alopecia areata. RNA extraction and reverse transcription yielded cDNA as sequencing template. The method was immunoSEQ multiplex PCR; TCRdb's version includes in-frame clones alone and lacks a portion of them. The top ten clones hold about 3% of a sample with 110,000 or so clones, less than 70% of them seen once. Sequences were obtained from CD4+ T cells sorted from blood. All receptors derive from a human donor in good health.

This clone occurred a few times. The DNA for the CDR3 is TGTGCCTGGAGAGACAGATCCCTGTATCGATACACCTTC. Protein product: CAWRDRSLYRYTF. This chain joins TRBV30 and TRBJ1-2; D is perhaps TRBD1 (5 bases). The CDR3 runs to 13 residues. The germline V and J ends were trimmed by 3 bases and 11 bases, with 19 bases remaining between them. The germline gives CDR1 GTSNPN, CDR2 SVGIG (reference sequence).

The sample holds one count of this clone. The gene calls are TRBV5-1 and TRBJ2-1, with 8 bases identical to TRBD2. Germline values: CDR1 SGHRS, CDR2 YFSETQ. With V trimmed by 6 bases and J by 4 bases, 12 bases remained unmatched. The CDR3 length is 16 residues. The CDR3 bases are TGCGCCAGCAAGAAGGGCAACAGCGGGGGATACAATGAGCAGTTCTTC. This gives the protein CASKKGNSGGYNEQFF.

The chain combines TRBV7-3 with TRBJ1-1; D gene uncertain. The CDR3 runs to 13 residues. Germline CDR1 is SGHTA and CDR2 is FQGTGA. The V end lost 2 bases, the J end lost 4 bases, and 8 bases lay between the germline ends. This CDR3 reads CASSLSSSTEAFF. In DNA, the CDR3 is TGTGCCAGCAGCTTATCCAGCAGCACTGAAGCTTTCTTT.

The J gene is TRBJ1-6, the V gene TRBV27; 8 bases line up with TRBD1. The V segment lost 5 bases and the J segment 4 bases; nucleotides outside the gene matches: 13. The germline V gene encodes CDR1 MNHEY and CDR2 SMNVEV (reference sequence). The CDR3 runs 18 residues. The CDR3 region has the DNA TGTGCCAGCAGTCAGGACAGGGCCCCCTTACCATATAATTCACCCCTCCACTTT. This encodes CASSQDRAPLPYNSPLHF.

The CDR3, as DNA: TGCGCCAGCAGCGAATCTACGGGACATTACGGCTACACCTTC. This gives the protein CASSESTGHYGYTF. V and J are TRBV5-1 and TRBJ1-2; D is perhaps TRBD1 (6 bases). The CDR3 contains 14 residues. V dropped 4 bases and J dropped 8 bases, with 18 bases sitting between them. The germline CDR1 and CDR2 sequences are SGHRS and YFSETQ.

This clone was seen just once. This chain joins TRBV2 and TRBJ1-1, with D possibly TRBD1 on 6 matching bases. V shed 11 bases and J shed 0 bases, with 13 bases lying between them. Germline assignment: CDR1 SNHLY and CDR2 FYNNEI. The CDR3 has 13 amino acids. The CDR3 DNA is TGTGCCGGCCAAGGACAGCTGAACACTGAAGCTTTCTTT. It codes for CAGQGQLNTEAFF.

J is TRBJ1-1 and V is TRBV29-1, with D unresolved. The CDR3 extends over 14 amino acids. Germline V CDR1 and CDR2: SQVTM, ANQGSEA. V shed 6 bases and J shed 0 bases, with 14 bases lying between them. The CDR3: CSVLSSTMNTEAFF. The CDR3 DNA reads TGCAGCGTCCTGAGCAGCACTATGAACACTGAAGCTTTCTTT.

This clone was picked up one time. The chain couples TRBV29-1 to TRBJ1-2; D is unresolved. The germline V and J ends were trimmed by 2 bases and 3 bases, with 13 bases remaining between them. In germline, CDR1 is SQVTM, CDR2 ANQGSEA. CDR3 length equals 14 residues. CDR3 protein: CSVERTYRDYGYTF. The CDR3 DNA sequence: TGCAGCGTTGAAAGGACCTACAGAGACTATGGCTACACCTTC.

This clone was recorded a few times. The chain combines TRBV5-1 with TRBJ2-7; D not resolved. The CDR3 runs to 14 residues. The ends were cut back, 0 bases at V and 5 bases at J, with 12 bases in the middle. Germline CDR1 SGHRS, CDR2 YFSETQ. This CDR3 is CASSLDPGSNEQYF. CDR3 DNA sequence: TGCGCCAGCAGCTTGGATCCTGGTTCCAACGAGCAGTACTTC.

The rearrangement links TRBV18 to TRBJ2-1; D unclear. Germline V gene data show CDR1 as KGHSH and CDR2 as LQKENI. The ends were cut back, 6 bases at V and 6 bases at J, with 9 bases in the middle. The CDR3 is 12 amino acids. CDR3 DNA: TGTGCCAGCTCGAAAGGGCGCAATGAGCAGTTCTTC. Residues: CASSKGRNEQFF.

The chain joins TRBV10-1 to TRBJ2-3, with 10 bases matching TRBD2. This CDR3 has 17 residues. From germline, CDR1 is WNHNN and CDR2 SYGVQD (reference sequence). V was pared by 5 bases and J by 6 bases, with 14 bases of the junction left unmatched. The CDR3 bases are TGCGCCAGCAGTCCGGCCGGACTAGCGGCCGACGCCGATACGCAGTATTTT. Its translation: CASSPAGLAADADTQYF.

Points on this clone: Distinct nucleotide sequences in the sample also encode this CDR3. V gene TRBV30 combines with J gene TRBJ1-5; the D is unclear. The CDR3 is 13 amino acids. CDR1 is GTSNPN and CDR2 is SVGIG in the germline V gene (reference sequence). V lost 1 base to trimming and J lost 2 bases, with 6 bases between them. The CDR3 coding sequence is TGTGCCTGGAGTGGCGGGGGCAATCAGCCCCAGCATTTT. Its protein product is CAWSGGGNQPQHF.

This clone occurred a few times. The chain carries TRBV29-1 and TRBJ1-5, with 7 nucleotides matching TRBD1. Looked up from germline, CDR1 is SQVTM and CDR2 is ANQGSEA. This CDR3 region has 13 residues. V shed 4 bases, J shed 1 base, and the junction held 1 base outside the gene matches. CDR3 bases: TGCAGCGTTGCAGGGGGAAGCAATCAGCCCCAGCATTTT. The encoded protein is CSVAGGSNQPQHF.

This chain links TRBV25-1 with TRBJ1-2; a possible D gene is TRBD1 (5 bases). V lost 0 bases and J lost 7, with 9 bases in between. Per the germline V gene, CDR1 is MGHDK and CDR2 is SYGVNS. The CDR3 has 13 amino acids. CDR3 nucleotides: TGTGCCAGCAGTGAATACAGGGAGGGTGGCTACACCTTC. It translates to CASSEYREGGYTF.

This clone was seen more than once but under ten times. The chain combines TRBV14 with TRBJ1-6; D not certain. Trimming left V 0 bases short and J 3 bases short, with 0 bases between. CDR3 length: 13 residues. Germline assignment: CDR1 SGHDN and CDR2 FVKESK. CDR3 sequence reads: CASSQDYNSPLHF. DNA of the CDR3: TGTGCCAGCAGCCAAGACTATAATTCACCCCTCCACTTT. The variable domain in full, with the rest retrieved from reference TRBV14 and TRBJ1-6, is EAGVTQFPSHSVIEKGQTVTLRCDPISGHDNLYWYRRVMGKEIKFLLHFVKESKQDESGMPNNRFLAERTGGTYSTLKVQPAELEDSGVYFCASSQDYNSPLHFGNGTRLTVT.

The V gene is TRBV7-2, the J gene TRBJ2-3, with D perhaps matching TRBD2 (5 bases). The V and J ends lost 5 bases and 5 bases respectively, with 14 bases between them. CDR1 and CDR2 from the germline V gene are SGHTA and FQGNSA. The CDR3 length is 14 residues. CDR3 DNA sequence: TGTGCCAGCAGCCCTCAGCGGACCGTAGATACGCAGTATTTT. Encoded protein: CASSPQRTVDTQYF.

The chain couples TRBV5-1 to TRBJ1-3; D gene ambiguous. In germline, CDR1 is SGHRS, CDR2 YFSETQ. The CDR3 loop spans 16 amino acids. Trimming left V 0 bases short and J 0 bases short, with 10 bases between. The CDR3 sequence: CASSLVGPDSGNTIYF. In nucleotides, the CDR3 is TGCGCCAGCAGCTTGGTTGGCCCAGACTCTGGAAACACCATATATTTT. The whole variable domain, remainder taken from reference TRBV5-1 and TRBJ1-3, is KAGVTQTPRYLIKTRGQQVTLSCSPISGHRSVSWYQQTPGQGLQFLFEYFSETQRNKGNFPGRFSGRQFSNSRSEMNVSTLELGDSALYLCASSLVGPDSGNTIYFGEGSWLTVV.

This chain uses TRBV18 with TRBJ1-5, with D possibly matching TRBD1 (5 bases). The ends were cut back, 2 bases at V and 6 bases at J, with 11 bases in the middle. Germline CDR1 reads KGHSH; CDR2 reads LQKENI. The CDR3 extends over 14 amino acids. CDR3 sequence reads: CASSPGGVGQPQHF. In nucleotides, the CDR3 is TGTGCCAGCTCACCAGGGGGAGTGGGTCAGCCCCAGCATTTT.